The entry that follows covers one T cell receptor (beta chain) sequence. The antigen is undetermined. This sample stems from a study of cytomegalovirus exposure and HLA in healthy donors. Findings and caveats of the study: Three CMV-associated chains proved CMV antigen-specific in vitro. Some TCR beta chains (roughly 160 of them) were listed as cytomegalovirus-associated. Most observed TCR sequences were rare, whereas some public TCRs were detected in many donors. A later analysis found first-cohort TCR clusters tended to co-occur in the 90 to 150 validation repertoires.

V was clipped by 4 bases and J by 1 base, with 12 bases between them. This CDR3 is 15 amino acids long. Looked up from germline, CDR1 is LNHDA and CDR2 is SQIVND (reference sequence). Here immunoSEQ multiplex PCR was the method, and the copy in TCRdb shows in-frame clones only, minus some. This table holds fewer than 250,000 clones, more than 75% found once. Source material: PBMCs. This rearrangement joins TRBV19 to TRBJ2-3, with D possibly matching TRBD2 (5 bases). This sequence was found in a man younger than 30 in good health and CMV-seronegative. The CDR3 protein is CASSSVGEGTDTQYF. The CDR3 DNA reads as TGTGCCAGTAGTAGTGTGGGAGAAGGCACAGATACGCAGTATTTT.